This is a list of T cell receptor beta chains from one sample in a study of glioma-infiltrating T cells. TCRdb processed the multiplex PCR reads anew with MiXCR; each CDR3 protein has one entry. The table lists some 93,000 distinct CDR3 sequences, around 42% of them singletons. The material sequenced was glioma tissue, nonneoplastic brain tissue, or PBMCs (not recorded which). These receptor sequences come from a human donor with low-grade glioma or glioblastoma, undergoing nonglioma brain surgery, or in good health (not recorded which). The conserved cysteine and the conserved F or W are not part of the CDR3 here. Fields, in order: CDR3 protein, J gene, CDR3 length, V gene, clone size. Clone size is shown for a subset of rows, as once, few, many or a class of expanded clone.

ASSIWGLSNQPQH TRBJ1-5 13 TRBV19 many
AGEEGILYNEQF TRBJ2-1 12 TRBV6-1 NA
SALKGMSEQY TRBJ2-7 10 TRBV20-1 NA
SASRHGFGNTIY TRBJ1-3 12 TRBV20-1 once
SAGKAANTGELF TRBJ2-2 12 TRBV20-1 many
AISEDPGSNTEAF TRBJ1-1 13 TRBV10-3 many
ASSSGLAGDTQY TRBJ2-3 12 TRBV11-1 many
SARDGGYEQY TRBJ2-7 10 TRBV20-1 many
ASSPMRNTGELY TRBJ2-7 12 TRBV6-2/TRBV6-3 NA
ASSLGGGANYGYT TRBJ1-2 13 TRBV12-3/TRBV12-4 many
ASGAAGGNLETQY TRBJ2-5 13 TRBV6-1 NA
ASSVGGGAF TRBJ1-1 9 TRBV5-4 NA
SANDYRGQTEAF TRBJ1-1 12 TRBV20-1 many
ASTEITDTQY TRBJ2-3 10 TRBV6-1 many
ASSRPGSFYEQF TRBJ2-1 12 TRBV6-2/TRBV6-3 NA
ASSSTGLAGGSYEQY TRBJ2-7 15 TRBV7-3 NA
ASSPTRAMHVPEAF TRBJ1-1 14 TRBV19 many
ASSYGGQGISGNTIY TRBJ1-3 15 TRBV7-2 many
ASSSGTGGQTQY TRBJ2-5 12 TRBV11-2 many
ANSPRGSGDGEQY TRBJ2-7 13 TRBV6-1 NA
GSGDREGETQY TRBJ2-5 11 TRBV27 NA
SGDPGPPFNTQY TRBJ2-3 12 TRBV29-1 many
ASSEGRTLGKNIQY TRBJ2-4 14 TRBV2 NA
ASSLALTTNEKLI TRBJ1-4 13 TRBV7-6 NA
ASSVERQGAYEQY TRBJ2-7 13 TRBV5-5 NA
ATSSWRGIHEQC TRBJ2-7 12 TRBV15 NA
ASSFLYGYT TRBJ1-2 9 TRBV28 many
ASSWRGAYEQY TRBJ2-7 11 TRBV28 many
ASSFYICSARDYGQVVQETQY TRBJ2-5 21 TRBV28 NA
ASSKPGPAYGYT TRBJ1-2 12 TRBV5-8 many
SARGRSGASSYNEQF TRBJ2-1 15 TRBV20-1 NA
SASRQLGLNYEQY TRBJ2-7 13 TRBV20-1 many
ASSDSGAMGEQF TRBJ2-1 12 TRBV12-3/TRBV12-4 NA
SARDTRRQHNEQF TRBJ2-1 13 TRBV20-1 many
ASMGGTTEAF TRBJ1-1 10 TRBV5-5 many
SAIQGQGAEEQY TRBJ2-7 12 TRBV20-1 NA
ASSIDRLLSPLH TRBJ1-6 12 TRBV5-4 NA
ASSAVFFGLANTGELF TRBJ2-2 16 TRBV6-2/TRBV6-3 many
ASKTGGNSGANVLT TRBJ2-6 14 TRBV5-5 NA
ACSDGRGPEAF TRBJ1-1 11 TRBV6-1 NA
ASSIKQGNTEAF TRBJ1-1 12 TRBV19 many
ASSIALNTEAF TRBJ1-1 11 TRBV19 many
WRGGGYEQY TRBJ2-7 9 TRBV6-5 NA
ASNTAGPTNEQF TRBJ2-1 12 TRBV7-9 many